The 31 T cell receptor beta chains below all came from one sample that was sequenced in a study of blood T cells in healthy people across ages. Alongside a J-beta primer mix, a sample-barcoded 5' primer served in a second PCR lasting roughly 7 to 11 cycles. TCRdb processed the 5' RACE reads anew with MiXCR; each CDR3 protein has one entry. The data show about 1.4 million distinct CDR3 sequences, with 45% to 70% seen just once and 6.5% to 8% held by the top ten. The sequenced sample was blood. These receptors were taken from a man between 18 and 29 years old in good health.

V is TRBV20-1 and J is TRBJ2-5, with TRBD1 as a possible D gene (5 bases). The CDR3 spans 15 residues. Germline loops: CDR1 DFQATT, CDR2 SNEGSKA (reference sequence). Trimming cost V 3 bases and J 2 bases, with 16 bases left between them. CDR3 DNA: TGCAGTGCTAGTAGTCCTAGGGGAAGGCAAGAGACCCAGTACTTC. Protein sequence: CSASSPRGRQETQYF.

This chain links TRBV12-3 or TRBV12-4 with TRBJ2-3; no definite D call. The CDR3 runs to 14 residues. V gave up 7 bases and J gave up 2 bases, with 13 bases separating them. CDR3 amino acids: CASTLDHSTDTQYF. The CDR3 DNA reads as TGTGCCAGCACCCTAGACCACTCCACAGATACGCAGTATTTT.

This clonotype was seen a few times. This chain links TRBV12-3 or TRBV12-4 with TRBJ2-7; TRBD1 is a possible D gene (5 bases). The germline V and J ends were trimmed by 4 bases and 0 bases, with 10 bases remaining between them. The CDR3 consists of 14 residues. CDR3: CASSYKDSSYEQYF. CDR3 in DNA: TGTGCCAGCAGTTATAAAGACAGCTCCTACGAGCAGTACTTC.

This clonotype has just a few counts. The J gene is TRBJ2-7, the V gene TRBV15, with D maybe TRBD1 (5 bases). The germline V and J ends were trimmed by 4 bases and 1 base, with 11 bases remaining between them. Germline CDR1 is LNHNV and CDR2 is YYDKDF (reference sequence). The CDR3 length is 14 residues. CDR3 sequence: CATSNQQDSYEQYF. The CDR3, as DNA: TGTGCCACCAGCAATCAACAGGATTCCTACGAGCAGTACTTC.

This sequence joins TRBV6-5 and TRBJ2-1; D is perhaps TRBD1 (6 bases). CDR3 length equals 14 residues. V was shortened by 5 bases and J by 4 bases, with 12 bases between the two germline ends. CDR1 and CDR2 (germline): MNHEY, SVGAGI. In DNA, the CDR3 is TGTGCCAGCAGTGCAGGGGCCGCATACAATGAGCAGTTCTTC. This encodes CASSAGAAYNEQFF.

The chain uses TRBV20-1 and TRBJ1-5; D possibly corresponds to TRBD1 (5 bases). Germline-derived CDR1 and CDR2 are DFQATT and SNEGSKA (reference sequence). The V end was cut by 6 bases, the J end by 0 bases, with 12 bases between. This CDR3 comprises 14 residues. The CDR3 is CSAFGGDSNQPQHF. The CDR3 bases are TGCAGTGCATTCGGGGGAGATAGCAATCAGCCCCAGCATTTT.

The V gene is TRBV27, the J gene TRBJ2-5; D is ambiguous. V was shortened by 5 bases and J by 7 bases, with 14 bases between the two germline ends. This CDR3 is built from 13 residues. The V gene's germline CDR1 is MNHEY and CDR2 SMNVEV (reference sequence). Here the CDR3 DNA reads TGTGCCAGCAGTCCCTGGGCGCGTGGGACCCAGTACTTC. Translated: CASSPWARGTQYF.

The J gene is TRBJ2-1, the V gene TRBV4-1; TRBD2 agrees at 7 bases. V lost 0 bases and J lost 6; bases outside the gene matches: 8. CDR1 is MGHRA, CDR2 YSYEKL, per germline. This CDR3 has 16 residues. CDR3 residues: CASSQDGGSLFNEQFF. CDR3 nucleotide sequence: TGCGCCAGCAGCCAAGACGGCGGGAGTTTATTCAATGAGCAGTTCTTC.

The CDR3 sequence is CASNTIAEETQYF. The CDR3 DNA reads TGTGCCAGCAATACAATAGCGGAAGAGACCCAGTACTTC. The gene calls are TRBV27 and TRBJ2-5; weak D call: TRBD2 (6 bases). V lost 7 bases and J lost 3, with 12 bases in between. This CDR3 comprises 13 residues. CDR1 and CDR2 (germline): MNHEY, SMNVEV (reference sequence).

This clonotype was seen a few times. The rearrangement joins TRBV12-3 or TRBV12-4 to TRBJ2-5; 8 bases are a match to TRBD1. The V and J ends lost 5 bases and 4 bases, in that order; junction bases with no gene match: 3. The CDR3 contains 13 residues. The CDR3 nucleotides read TGTGCCAGCAGTGGGGGACAGGTAGAGACCCAGTACTTC. It translates to CASSGGQVETQYF.

This chain uses TRBV6-1 with TRBJ2-5, with 7 bases identical to TRBD2. CDR1 and CDR2 from the germline V gene are MNHNS and SASEGT. The CDR3 length is 17 residues. V trimming: 2 bases; J trimming: 5 bases; junction bases outside the gene matches: 14. Here the CDR3 reads CASSERPGAGFRETQYF. The CDR3 region has the DNA TGTGCCAGCAGTGAAAGGCCGGGAGCGGGGTTTAGGGAGACCCAGTACTTC.

The chain's CDR3 is CASSLPPGQGADGYTF. For the CDR3, the DNA is TGTGCCAGCAGCTTGCCACCGGGACAGGGGGCTGATGGCTACACCTTC. The chain carries TRBV5-8 and TRBJ1-2; TRBD1 aligns across 12 bases. CDR3 size: 16 residues. In germline, CDR1 is SGHTS, CDR2 YDEGEE. V trimming: 1 base; J trimming: 6 bases; junction bases outside the gene matches: 7.

This clonotype has only a few counts. This chain joins TRBV20-1 and TRBJ2-5; TRBD2 agrees at 11 bases. Germline CDR1 is DFQATT and CDR2 is SNEGSKA (reference sequence). V lost 3 bases, J lost 0 bases, and 3 bases stayed unmatched. This CDR3 is built from 15 residues. CDR3 sequence: CSASTTSGDQETQYF. The CDR3 DNA sequence: TGCAGTGCTAGCACGACTAGCGGGGACCAAGAGACCCAGTACTTC.

This clonotype was seen more than once but under ten times. The rearrangement uses TRBV2 and TRBJ2-7; the D is unclear. Germline CDR1 is SNHLY and CDR2 is FYNNEI. V was cut by 7 bases and J by 2 bases, with 9 bases left in between. The CDR3 length is 12 residues. The CDR3 reads CASNTATYEQYF. The CDR3 DNA is TGTGCCAGCAATACAGCAACCTACGAGCAGTACTTC.

The rearrangement links TRBV5-6 to TRBJ2-5; D is uncertain. The tail of the sequence fits TRBJ2-7 better, so the J call may be wrong. CDR1 and CDR2 (germline): SGHDT, YYEEEE. The CDR3 has 14 amino acids. The CDR3 spells CASSSTLPTYEQYF. CDR3 DNA: TGTGCCAGCAGCTCAACTTTACCGACCTACGAGCAGTACTTC.

This clonotype was recorded a few times. The V gene is TRBV4-3, the J gene TRBJ1-4; 9 bases are shared with TRBD1. The V and J ends lost 1 base and 5 bases, in that order; junction bases with no gene match: 5. CDR1 and CDR2 (germline): LGHNA, YSLEER. The length of the CDR3 is 16 residues. The CDR3 region is CASSQGRGQGNEKLFF. The CDR3 DNA follows: TGCGCCAGCAGCCAAGGCCGAGGACAGGGGAATGAAAAACTGTTTTTT.

V gene TRBV6-1 combines with J gene TRBJ2-7; no firm D call. The germline V and J ends were trimmed by 1 base and 0 bases, with 10 bases remaining between them. The CDR3 extends over 15 amino acids. Germline CDR1 MNHNS, CDR2 SASEGT. This CDR3 reads CASSEVRLLSYEQYF. The CDR3 nucleotides read TGTGCCAGCAGTGAAGTTCGTCTTCTCTCCTACGAGCAGTACTTC.

This clonotype came up many times. This chain links TRBV25-1 with TRBJ2-7, with 9 nucleotides matching TRBD1. Germline CDR1 and CDR2: MGHDK and SYGVNS. This CDR3 is 16 amino acids long. V trimming: 1 base; J trimming: 2 bases; junction bases outside the gene matches: 6. The CDR3 reads CASSESGTGSPYEQYF. The CDR3 DNA is TGTGCCAGCAGTGAATCAGGGACAGGGAGTCCCTACGAGCAGTACTTC.

The rearrangement links TRBV25-1 to TRBJ1-1; D call uncertain. V was trimmed by 4 bases and J by 2 bases, leaving 14 bases between them. The CDR3 sequence is 15 residues long. Germline-derived CDR1 and CDR2 are MGHDK and SYGVNS. The CDR3 region is CASSASPMGNTEAFF. Here the CDR3 DNA reads TGTGCCAGCAGTGCCTCACCCATGGGAAACACTGAAGCTTTCTTT.

This chain joins TRBV27 and TRBJ2-6; possibly TRBD1 for D (6 bases). The CDR3 contains 17 residues. The germline gives CDR1 MNHEY, CDR2 SMNVEV (reference sequence). The V and J ends lost 5 bases and 0 bases respectively, with 14 bases between them. The CDR3 region has the DNA TGTGCCAGCAGTACTAACGGACAGTACTCTGGGGCCAACGTCCTGACTTTC. It translates to CASSTNGQYSGANVLTF.

In DNA form, the CDR3 reads TGTGCCAGCAGCGCTCGCGCGGGGGGGTCCTTCTCCTACAATGAGCAGTTCTTC. Translated: CASSARAGGSFSYNEQFF. The chain employs TRBV7-2 and TRBJ2-1; 9 bases fit TRBD2. The length of the CDR3 is 18 residues. V lost 5 bases, J lost 0 bases, and 11 bases stayed unmatched. Per germline, CDR1 SGHTA and CDR2 FQGNSA.

This clonotype was counted once. One junction end does not reproduce the germline sequence, and a read error may be involved. This CDR3 is CSVSGRAKNVQYF. Written as DNA, the CDR3 is TGCAGCGTTTCCGGGAGAGCCAAAAACGTTCAGTACTTC. This rearrangement joins TRBV29-1 to TRBJ2-4; the D gene is possibly TRBD2 (6 bases). This CDR3 region has 13 residues. CDR1 SQVTM and CDR2 ANQGSEA come from the germline V gene.

V usage is TRBV5-1 and J usage is TRBJ2-1, with a tentative D call TRBD1 (6 bases). The CDR3 covers 15 residues. Trimming pared 0 bases from V and 5 bases from J, leaving 12 bases between. The germline gives CDR1 SGHRS, CDR2 YFSETQ. The CDR3 reads CASSLEQGMDNEQFF. The DNA of the CDR3 is TGCGCCAGCAGCTTGGAACAGGGAATGGACAATGAGCAGTTCTTC. Filled out from reference TRBV5-1 and TRBJ2-1, the complete variable domain reads KAGVTQTPRYLIKTRGQQVTLSCSPISGHRSVSWYQQTPGQGLQFLFEYFSETQRNKGNFPGRFSGRQFSNSRSEMNVSTLELGDSALYLCASSLEQGMDNEQFFGPGTRLTVL.

CDR3 protein: CASSSYRGGETQYF. The CDR3 coding sequence is TGTGCCAGCAGCTCCTACCGGGGGGGAGAGACCCAGTACTTC. This chain joins TRBV7-2 and TRBJ2-7, with 8 bases matching TRBD2. Judging by the DNA end, TRBJ2-5 fits better; the J call may be wrong. Germline CDR1 SGHTA, CDR2 FQGNSA. This CDR3 is built from 14 residues.

Only a few counts were recorded for this clonotype. This chain links TRBV25-1 with TRBJ1-5; D uncertain. Per the germline V gene, CDR1 is MGHDK and CDR2 is SYGVNS. This CDR3 has 13 amino acids. Trimming removed 1 base at V and 4 bases at J, with 5 bases between. This CDR3 reads CASSEFQNQPQHF. CDR3 bases: TGTGCCAGCAGTGAATTCCAGAATCAGCCCCAGCATTTT.

The chain joins TRBV27 to TRBJ2-1; D remains unclear. The CDR3 spans 15 residues. Trimming stripped 8 bases from V and 0 bases from J, with 14 bases between. CDR1 MNHEY and CDR2 SMNVEV come from the germline V gene (reference sequence). The CDR3 here is CASARDLSSYNEQFF. The CDR3 nucleotides read TGTGCCAGCGCCCGAGACTTGAGCTCCTACAATGAGCAGTTCTTC.

As to this clonotype: A read error may account for a junction end that differs from germline. This chain joins TRBV12-3 or TRBV12-4 and TRBJ2-2, with 8 bases fitting TRBD2. This CDR3 region has 15 residues. CDR3 residues: CASSLVGSVSGELFF. The DNA of the CDR3 is TGTGCCAGCAGTTTGGTTGGGTCTGTTAGCGGGGAGTTGTTTTTT.

V is TRBV20-1 and J is TRBJ2-7; D is perhaps TRBD1 or TRBD2 (5 bases each). Germline V gene lookup returns CDR1 DFQATT and CDR2 SNEGSKA (reference sequence). The CDR3 totals 12 residues. V shed 4 bases and J shed 1 base, with 8 bases lying between them. The CDR3 sequence: CSANGASYEQYF. As DNA, the CDR3 is TGCAGTGCTAACGGGGCTTCCTACGAGCAGTACTTC.

The genes are TRBV2 and TRBJ1-1; D remains ambiguous. The germline V gene has CDR1 SNHLY and CDR2 FYNNEI. Trimming cost V 7 bases and J 4 bases, with 7 bases left between them. There are 11 residues in the CDR3. The CDR3 DNA sequence: TGTGCCAGCAAGAGGTTCACTGAAGCTTTCTTT. Residues: CASKRFTEAFF.

V gene TRBV29-1 combines with J gene TRBJ2-1; TRBD2 agrees at 8 bases. The germline V gene has CDR1 SQVTM and CDR2 ANQGSEA. V shed 8 bases and J 8 bases; nucleotides not matched to a gene: 14. The CDR3 is 14 residues long. CDR3 DNA: TGCAGCTCGTCTCGGGGGGGCGGGTCCGATGAGCAGTTCTTC. Its translation is CSSSRGGGSDEQFF.

This clonotype was picked up one time. V gene TRBV5-1 combines with J gene TRBJ1-1; D may be TRBD1 (5 bases). CDR3 length: 14 amino acids. Germline V lookup: CDR1 SGHRS, CDR2 YFSETQ. Trimming removed 4 bases from V and 5 bases from J, with 15 bases in between. In DNA, the CDR3 is TGCGCCAGCAGCCCCCAGGGTCTCGGAACTGAAGCTTTCTTT. This translates into CASSPQGLGTEAFF.